This TCR beta chain was found in a study of CD8 T cells in Susac syndrome. Of note for this clonotype: Its antigen remains unidentified.

The trim removed 5 bases at V and 3 bases at J, leaving 17 bases unmatched. In germline, CDR1 is MNHEY, CDR2 SVGEGT. The length of the CDR3 is 18 residues. RNA was extracted with the RNeasy kit, and a quantity of roughly 0.5 to 1 ug was reverse transcribed using random hexamers. TCRdb recomputed calls from the immunoSEQ multiplex PCR reads with MiXCR, one row per CDR3 protein. Of fewer than 95,000 distinct CDR3 sequences listed, about 95% are singletons. Negative isolation yielded the CD8+ and CD4+ T cells, while FACS enriched the TEMRA cells. Study-level findings and limits: The study acknowledged a relatively small number of individuals in its TCR sequencing and HLA analysis. Susac-specific public clones in total CD8+ repertoires numbered about 17; in CD8+ TEMRA repertoires, they numbered roughly 5.

The sequence was obtained from a human donor with Susac syndrome. What was sequenced was CD8+ T cells from PBMCs. The J gene is TRBJ1-2, the V gene TRBV6-2 or TRBV6-3; 8 bases match TRBD1. The CDR3: CASSPIPIGTGYYYGYTF. The CDR3 DNA is TGTGCCAGCAGTCCCATACCAATTGGGACAGGTTATTACTATGGCTACACCTTC.